This T cell receptor beta chain comes out of a study of neoadjuvant anti-PD-1 for oral cavity cancer. Time point meaning: after neoadjuvant nivolumab, at surgical resection. The protocol was immunoSEQ multiplex PCR, while the TCRdb copy is restricted to in-frame clones and leaves out a portion. The data hold some 29,000 clones, with about 77% observed a single time. Material: PBMCs, obtained after nivolumab (anti-PD-1) treatment. The source of this sequence is a person between 35 and 79 years old with oral cavity squamous cell carcinoma.

CDR3 DNA: TGTGCCAGCAAGCACGGGGACACTGAAGCTTTCTTT. This translates into CASKHGDTEAFF. The chain has TRBV5-5 and TRBJ1-1, with no clear D. CDR3 length: 12 amino acids. CDR1 SGHKS and CDR2 YYEKEE come from the germline V gene (reference sequence). V lost 6 bases, J lost 3 bases, and 9 bases lay in between.